A selection of T cell receptor beta chains follows, all from one sample in a study of T cell repertoires in cytomegalovirus infection. TCRdb reprocessed the reads via MiXCR and lists one record per CDR3 protein. The table records 130,000 or so distinct CDR3 sequences, about 6.3% of them present only once. The sample taken for sequencing was PBMCs. All receptors derive from a human donor in good health (CMV status not recorded). Some clones in this sample may be carry-over from other donors' samples. Each CDR3 is given with its conserved first and last residue. The D gene is left open where the match is weak. Size is stated for part of the rows, as once, few or many counts, or as a class when the clone is expanded.

size,J,V,D,length,DNA,CDR3
many,TRBJ1-1,TRBV19,TRBD1,15,TGTGCCAGTACTCCACCCGGGACAGGGAAAACTGAAGCTTTCTTT,CASTPPGTGKTEAFF
many,TRBJ1-2,TRBV7-2,.,14,TGTGCCAGCAGCTTAGCGCAAGGGGAGCTCGGCTACACCTTC,CASSLAQGELGYTF
many,TRBJ1-3,TRBV7-2,TRBD1,14,TGTGCCAGCAGCACAGGGGTCTCTGGAAACACCATATATTTT,CASSTGVSGNTIYF
many,TRBJ1-1,TRBV7-2,.,13,TGTGCCAGCAGCTTGACAGAGAACACTGAAGCTTTCTTT,CASSLTENTEAFF
many,TRBJ1-2,TRBV7-2,.,12,TGTGCCAGCAGCTTATTTGAGGGGCCGTACACCTTC,CASSLFEGPYTF
few,TRBJ2-1,TRBV5-5,.,15,TGTGCCAGCGTGGTAGAGCGGCCCCGGTACAATGAGCAGTTCTTC,CASVVERPRYNEQFF
few,TRBJ1-2,TRBV20-1,TRBD1,15,TGCAGTGCTAGAGTTGAAGACAGGGGTATTTTGGGCTACACCTTC,CSARVEDRGILGYTF
many,TRBJ2-3,TRBV7-2,TRBD2,16,TGTGCCAGCAGCAGACGGGGGGGACGGGGCACAGATACGCAGTATTTT,CASSRRGGRGTDTQYF
many,TRBJ2-3,TRBV7-9,.,13,TGTGCCAGCAGCTTCCAGAACACAGATACGCAGTATTTT,CASSFQNTDTQYF
many,TRBJ2-1,TRBV10-3,.,12,TGTGCCATCAGTGAGTCGGACAATGAGCAGTTCTTC,CAISESDNEQFF
many,TRBJ1-1,TRBV7-3,.,14,TGTGCCAGCAGCGCGGAGGGGGAGGGCACTGAAGCTTTCTTT,CASSAEGEGTEAFF
many,TRBJ1-5,TRBV25-1,.,12,TGTGCCAGCAGCGTAGGGGCTCAGCCCCAGCATTTT,CASSVGAQPQHF
many,TRBJ2-7,TRBV7-8,.,11,TGTGCCAGCAGTCCCGACCAGGTATCATACTTC,CASSPDQVSYF
.,TRBJ2-5,TRBV28,TRBD2,16,TGTGCCAGCAGTTTAGGGACTAGCGGGGGGCCCGAGACCCAGTACTTC,CASSLGTSGGPETQYF
.,TRBJ2-5,TRBV11-2,.,13,TGTGCCAGCACACCCGGAGGGGGGGACACCCAGTACTTC,CASTPGGGDTQYF
few,TRBJ2-4,TRBV5-8,.,17,TGTGCCAGCAGCTTGGTTCGGGGGCCCCTAGCCAAAAACATTCAGTACTTC,CASSLVRGPLAKNIQYF
.,TRBJ1-2,TRBV20-1,TRBD1,16,TGCAGTGCCTACCCGGCGACAGGGGGCATGGGCTATGGCTACACCTTC,CSAYPATGGMGYGYTF
many,TRBJ2-2,TRBV20-1,.,14,TGCAGTGCTAGGGGCCAAGGAGGCGCCGGGGAGCTGTTTTTT,CSARGQGGAGELFF
many,TRBJ1-1,TRBV5-5,.,14,TGTGCCAGCAGCTCCAGTGCTACGAACACTGAAGCTTTCTTT,CASSSSATNTEAFF
many,TRBJ1-1,TRBV10-3,.,14,TGTGCCAGCATTCGGGACACCCAAAACACTGAAGCTTTCTTT,CASIRDTQNTEAFF
many,TRBJ2-3,TRBV7-2,.,16,TGTGCCAGCAGCTTATATGTTCGGGGGCGCACAGATACGCAGTATTTT,CASSLYVRGRTDTQYF
many,TRBJ2-1,TRBV7-3,.,15,TGTGCCAGCAGCTTAACGGGGAGCTCCTACAATGAGCAGTTCTTC,CASSLTGSSYNEQFF
many,TRBJ2-7,TRBV7-2,TRBD1,13,TGTGCCAGCAGCCAGGGACAGTACTACGAGCAGTACTTC,CASSQGQYYEQYF
few,TRBJ2-2,TRBV9,.,15,TGTGCCAGCAGCTTAAGGACGGAGAACACCGGGGAGCTGTTTTTT,CASSLRTENTGELFF
few,TRBJ2-4,TRBV29-1,.,13,TGCAGCGTGGCCCAGACAGGAAAAAACATTCAGTACTTC,CSVAQTGKNIQYF
.,TRBJ1-1,TRBV6-2/TRBV6-3,.,13,TGTGCCAGCAGTTTGGTCAGGCTCACTGAAGCTTTCTTT,CASSLVRLTEAFF
many,TRBJ2-1,TRBV7-2,.,13,TGTGCCAGCAGCCCCAGCTCCTACAATGAGCAGTTCTTC,CASSPSSYNEQFF
.,TRBJ2-5,TRBV5-1,.,14,TGCGCCAGCAGACCACTTTCGACAGAGGGGACCCAGTACTTC,CASRPLSTEGTQYF
many,TRBJ2-5,TRBV14,.,15,TGTGCCAGCAGCCAAGTTCCCAGGGGGGGAGAGACCCAGTACTTC,CASSQVPRGGETQYF
.,TRBJ2-7,TRBV5-5,TRBD2,16,TGTGCCAGCAGCTTGCGTCTAGCGGGGGTGATCTACGAGCAGTACTTC,CASSLRLAGVIYEQYF
many,TRBJ2-7,TRBV28,.,12,TGTGCCAGCAGTTTGAGGAGGAACGAGCAGTACTTC,CASSLRRNEQYF
.,TRBJ1-6,TRBV25-1,TRBD1,14,TGTGCCAGCAGGGGGACAGGGGGAGATTCACCCCTCCACTTT,CASRGTGGDSPLHF
many,TRBJ2-5,TRBV10-2,.,11,TGCGCCAGCAGTGGGAGTGAGACCCAGTACTTC,CASSGSETQYF
few,TRBJ2-3,TRBV29-1,.,14,TGCAGCGTTGAGGTCGGGGCGCGCACAGATACGCAGTATTTT,CSVEVGARTDTQYF
few,TRBJ1-1,TRBV7-9,.,14,TGTGCCAGCAGCCCAAGGACCCAGAGGACTGAAGCTTTCTTT,CASSPRTQRTEAFF
.,TRBJ1-1,TRBV4-2,.,16,TGTGCCAGCAGCCAAGTGATGTCCATGAGGGGCACTGAAGCTTTCTTT,CASSQVMSMRGTEAFF
few,TRBJ2-7,TRBV20-1,TRBD1,15,TGCAGTGCTAGAGATCAGGGGACAGCGATCGACGAGCAGTACTTC,CSARDQGTAIDEQYF
many,TRBJ1-2,TRBV18,.,13,TGTGCCAGCTCACCATCAGGAGGATATGGCTACACCTTC,CASSPSGGYGYTF
few,TRBJ1-2,TRBV20-1,.,14,TGCAGTGCCCCCTGGCAGGCAAAATTGTATGGCTACACCTTC,CSAPWQAKLYGYTF
many,TRBJ2-7,TRBV6-1,.,14,TGTGCCAGCAGTGTAACAGGGACTCGTGGAGAGCAGTACTTC,CASSVTGTRGEQYF
.,TRBJ2-1,TRBV10-3,TRBD1,13,TGTGCCAGCTGGGACAGGGGGTACAATGAGCAGTTCTTC,CASWDRGYNEQFF
.,TRBJ1-2,TRBV29-1,.,14,TGCAGCGTTGAAGCCCTGCTTGCGGTTAGAGGCTACACCTTC,CSVEALLAVRGYTF